A selection of T cell receptor beta chains follows, all from one sample in a study of blood T cell repertoires in COVID-19. Sequencing was performed with immunoSEQ multiplex PCR; in TCRdb, only in-frame clones are kept and a portion is missing. The sample has approximately 59,000 clones; about 81% are singletons. The sample comprised peripheral blood. The receptors derive from a man older than 75 with acute or convalescent COVID-19. The CDR3 runs from the conserved cysteine through the conserved F or W. Fields, in order: clone size, V gene, J gene, D gene, CDR3 protein, CDR3 DNA. A D gene is named only where the DNA matches it firmly. Only some rows state a clone size, as once, few, many or a class for expanded clones.

clone size: -; V gene: TRBV2; J gene: TRBJ2-5; D gene: TRBD2; CDR3 protein: CASAGLAGAGETQYF; CDR3 DNA: TGTGCCAGCGCTGGACTAGCGGGAGCAGGGGAGACCCAGTACTTC
clone size: -; V gene: TRBV7-8; J gene: TRBJ2-1; D gene: TRBD2; CDR3 protein: CASSPSGGEQFF; CDR3 DNA: TGTGCCAGCAGCCCTAGCGGGGGAGAGCAGTTCTTC
clone size: -; V gene: TRBV6-5; J gene: TRBJ1-6; D gene: -; CDR3 protein: CASSSLTANNSPLHF; CDR3 DNA: TGTGCCAGCAGCTCACTGACAGCGAATAATTCACCCCTCCACTTT
clone size: -; V gene: TRBV5-1; J gene: TRBJ1-2; D gene: TRBD1; CDR3 protein: CASSLAPTGQNYGYTF; CDR3 DNA: TGCGCCAGCAGCTTGGCTCCGACAGGGCAAAACTATGGCTACACCTTC
clone size: -; V gene: TRBV5-1; J gene: TRBJ1-5; D gene: -; CDR3 protein: CASSRGPTGNQPQHF; CDR3 DNA: TGCGCCAGCAGCCGAGGCCCTACAGGGAATCAGCCCCAGCATTTT
clone size: once; V gene: TRBV2; J gene: TRBJ1-2; D gene: -; CDR3 protein: CASGGGSYGYTF; CDR3 DNA: TGTGCCAGCGGGGGGGGGAGCTATGGCTACACCTTC
clone size: -; V gene: TRBV2; J gene: TRBJ2-3; D gene: TRBD2; CDR3 protein: CASSLAGVTDTQYF; CDR3 DNA: TGTGCCAGCAGTTTAGCGGGGGTCACAGATACGCAGTATTTT
clone size: -; V gene: TRBV5-1; J gene: TRBJ1-2; D gene: TRBD1; CDR3 protein: CASSLDRPPNYGYTF; CDR3 DNA: TGCGCCAGCTCCCTGGACAGGCCGCCTAACTATGGCTACACCTTC
clone size: few; V gene: TRBV5-6; J gene: TRBJ2-7; D gene: -; CDR3 protein: CASSLEDSYEQYF; CDR3 DNA: TGTGCCAGCAGCTTGGAGGACAGCTACGAGCAGTACTTC
clone size: once; V gene: TRBV4-1; J gene: TRBJ1-5; D gene: -; CDR3 protein: CASSQMRAGQPQHF; CDR3 DNA: TGCGCCAGCAGCCAAATGAGGGCAGGTCAGCCCCAGCATTTT
clone size: -; V gene: TRBV15; J gene: TRBJ2-5; D gene: -; CDR3 protein: CATSSPSPGAGMKETQYF; CDR3 DNA: TGTGCCACCAGCAGCCCCTCCCCGGGTGCAGGGATGAAAGAGACCCAGTACTTC
clone size: few; V gene: TRBV7-2; J gene: TRBJ2-7; D gene: TRBD2; CDR3 protein: CASSLLAGVSYEQYF; CDR3 DNA: TGTGCCAGCAGCTTACTAGCGGGAGTTTCCTACGAGCAGTACTTC
clone size: -; V gene: TRBV7-3; J gene: TRBJ2-1; D gene: -; CDR3 protein: CASSLGQGIHNEQFF; CDR3 DNA: TGTGCCAGCAGCTTAGGGCAGGGGATCCACAATGAGCAGTTCTTC
clone size: -; V gene: TRBV28; J gene: TRBJ2-7; D gene: -; CDR3 protein: CASSFPLSGEQYF; CDR3 DNA: TGTGCCAGCAGTTTTCCCCTATCGGGCGAGCAGTACTTC
clone size: -; V gene: TRBV7-9; J gene: TRBJ1-1; D gene: -; CDR3 protein: CASSLVGSGGAFF; CDR3 DNA: TGTGCCAGCAGCTTAGTGGGGAGCGGGGGAGCTTTCTTT
clone size: -; V gene: TRBV7-9; J gene: TRBJ2-7; D gene: TRBD1; CDR3 protein: CASSSDRGLFEQYF; CDR3 DNA: TGTGCCAGCAGCTCGGACAGGGGGCTCTTCGAGCAGTACTTC
clone size: -; V gene: TRBV5-1; J gene: TRBJ2-3; D gene: -; CDR3 protein: CASSGGSYTDTQYF; CDR3 DNA: TGCGCCAGCAGCGGCGGCAGCTACACAGATACGCAGTATTTT
clone size: -; V gene: TRBV7-9; J gene: TRBJ2-7; D gene: -; CDR3 protein: CASSLEPGFYEQYF; CDR3 DNA: TGTGCCAGCAGCTTAGAACCAGGGTTTTACGAGCAGTACTTC
clone size: -; V gene: TRBV28; J gene: TRBJ1-2; D gene: TRBD1; CDR3 protein: CASSSTRDSSNTF; CDR3 DNA: TGTGCCAGCAGTTCGACCCGGGACAGCAGCAACACCTTC
clone size: -; V gene: TRBV9; J gene: TRBJ2-3; D gene: TRBD2; CDR3 protein: CASSVVPGGTTDTQYF; CDR3 DNA: TGTGCCAGCAGCGTAGTACCGGGGGGAACCACAGATACGCAGTATTTT
clone size: -; V gene: TRBV19; J gene: TRBJ2-7; D gene: TRBD2; CDR3 protein: CASSPGTTSYEQYF; CDR3 DNA: TGTGCCAGTAGTCCCGGGACTACGTCCTACGAGCAGTACTTC
clone size: -; V gene: TRBV10-3; J gene: TRBJ2-7; D gene: TRBD2; CDR3 protein: CAISGGEGRYEQYF; CDR3 DNA: TGTGCCATCAGTGGGGGGGAGGGGAGATACGAGCAGTACTTC
clone size: -; V gene: TRBV5-5; J gene: TRBJ2-3; D gene: -; CDR3 protein: CASSPSYSTDTQYF; CDR3 DNA: TGTGCCAGCAGCCCGAGTTATAGCACAGATACGCAGTATTTT
clone size: -; V gene: TRBV14; J gene: TRBJ2-1; D gene: -; CDR3 protein: CASSQFARVTYNEQFF; CDR3 DNA: TGTGCCAGCAGCCAATTCGCCAGGGTCACCTACAATGAGCAGTTCTTC
clone size: -; V gene: TRBV21-1; J gene: TRBJ2-2; D gene: -; CDR3 protein: CASSKDPTLLAEVIYTGELFF; CDR3 DNA: TGTGCCAGCAGCAAGGACCCAACCTTATTGGCGGAGGTGATTTACACCGGGGAGCTGTTTTTT
clone size: -; V gene: TRBV6-2/TRBV6-3; J gene: TRBJ1-5; D gene: -; CDR3 protein: CASSYGGGRNQPQHF; CDR3 DNA: TGTGCCAGCAGTTATGGCGGGGGGCGGAATCAGCCCCAGCATTTT